The 27 T cell receptor beta chains below all came from one sample that was sequenced in a study of blood T cells in healthy people across ages. The second PCR ran about 7 to 12 cycles with a sample-barcoded 5' primer and J-beta primers. TCRdb re-analysed the 5' RACE reads in MiXCR, keeping a single row per CDR3 protein. The sample has approximately 1,000,000 distinct CDR3 sequences, roughly two fifths seen once. The sample consisted of blood. The receptors here all came from a man between 18 and 35 years old in good health.

In regard to this clonotype: An end of the junction differs from the germline gene, which may be a read error. The V gene is TRBV9, the J gene TRBJ2-5, with D perhaps matching TRBD1 (6 bases). The CDR3 covers 14 residues. CDR1 and CDR2 from the germline V gene are SGDLS and YYNGEE. The CDR3 loop reads CASSEHRVEETRYF. CDR3 sequence (DNA): TGTGCCAGCAGCGAACACAGGGTCGAAGAGACCCGGTACTTC. Variable domain in full (rest from reference TRBV9 and TRBJ2-5): DSGVTQTPKHLITATGQRVTLRCSPRSGDLSVYWYQQSLDQGLQFLIQYYNGEERAKGNILERFSAQQFPDLHSELNLSSLELGDSALYFCASSEHRVEETRYFGPGTRLLVL.

The chain employs TRBV4-3 and TRBJ2-2; possible D gene TRBD1, 6 bases. Germline V lookup: CDR1 LGHNA, CDR2 YSLEER. V gave up 6 bases and J gave up 0 bases, with 11 bases separating them. The length of the CDR3 is 15 residues. CDR3 sequence: CASRRGGSNTGELFF. Here the CDR3 DNA reads TGCGCCAGCAGGCGAGGGGGTTCGAACACCGGGGAGCTGTTTTTT.

This clonotype was counted a few times. The chain carries TRBV14 and TRBJ2-1; no reliable D call. This CDR3 has 15 amino acids. V lost 4 bases, J lost 2 bases, and 12 bases lay in between. Germline loops: CDR1 SGHDN, CDR2 FVKESK. The CDR3 DNA reads as TGTGCCAGCAGCCCCAGTCCCTTACCCTACAATGAGCAGTTCTTC. It codes for CASSPSPLPYNEQFF.

This clonotype occurred once. The chain has TRBV21-1 and TRBJ1-4; TRBD1 is the table's D call, not checked against the DNA. TRBV21-1 is designated a pseudogene. The CDR3 loop spans 15 amino acids. The CDR3 DNA sequence: TGTGCCAGCAAACAGACCGGGACACAGAATGAAAAACTGTTTTTT. This codes for CASKQTGTQNEKLFF.

V and J are TRBV12-3 or TRBV12-4 and TRBJ1-1; a weak D match, TRBD1 (5 bases). CDR3 length: 13 amino acids. V was trimmed by 8 bases and J by 3 bases, leaving 13 bases between them. The CDR3 sequence: CASGPTGYTEAFF. CDR3 DNA sequence: TGTGCCAGCGGTCCCACAGGCTACACTGAAGCTTTCTTT.

The chain links TRBV25-1 to TRBJ2-5; 7 nucleotides agree with TRBD1. The V gene end was trimmed by 6 bases and the J gene end by 5 bases; junction bases not matched to a gene: 12. Germline CDR1 and CDR2: MGHDK and SYGVNS. The CDR3 consists of 15 residues. Here the CDR3 DNA reads TGTGCCAGCAGAACCGGGACAGCAATACTGGAGACCCAGTACTTC. Amino acid sequence: CASRTGTAILETQYF.

Points on this clonotype: A much bigger clone sits one base away, suggesting this may be a read error. The chain is built from TRBV7-2 and TRBJ2-1; no definite D call. The DNA end is more similar to TRBJ2-7, so the J call may be wrong. Germline CDR1 SGHTA, CDR2 FQGNSA. The CDR3 spans 15 residues. CDR3 residues: CASSSYRDSYNEQYF. The CDR3 DNA is TGTGCCAGCAGCTCATACAGAGACTCCTACAATGAGCAGTACTTC.

The chain combines TRBV20-1 with TRBJ1-5; no reliable D call. The CDR3 sequence is 14 residues long. Deletions cut 3 bases from V and 0 bases from J, with 9 bases between. The germline CDR1 and CDR2 sequences are DFQATT and SNEGSKA (reference sequence). The CDR3, as DNA: TGCAGTGCTAGTTACAGCTATAGCAATCAGCCCCAGCATTTT. Translation: CSASYSYSNQPQHF.

In this sample, this clonotype turned up once. V is TRBV20-1 and J is TRBJ2-4, with TRBD1 matching over 11 bases. The J call may be mistaken, given a closer DNA end match to TRBJ2-7. The germline V gene has CDR1 DFQATT and CDR2 SNEGSKA (reference sequence). CDR3 length equals 13 residues. The chain's CDR3 is CSARGTGGDEQYF. CDR3 nucleotide sequence: TGCAGTGCTAGAGGGACAGGGGGCGACGAGCAGTACTTC.

Here the CDR3 reads CASNQGQGFVGEQYF. The DNA for the CDR3 is TGTGCCAGCAACCAGGGACAGGGGTTTGTGGGGGAGCAGTACTTC. The chain has TRBV14 and TRBJ2-4; 10 nucleotides agree with TRBD1. The CDR3 extends over 15 amino acids. Germline CDR1 is SGHDN and CDR2 is FVKESK. V was clipped by 7 bases and J by 13 bases; unmatched bases: 16. The full variable domain, in which reference TRBV14 and TRBJ2-4 provide the parts outside the CDR3, is EAGVTQFPSHSVIEKGQTVTLRCDPISGHDNLYWYRRVMGKEIKFLLHFVKESKQDESGMPNNRFLAERTGGTYSTLKVQPAELEDSGVYFCASNQGQGFVGEQYFGAGTRLSVL.

The chain uses TRBV20-1 and TRBJ2-7; 7 bases agree with TRBD1. V trimming: 4 bases; J trimming: 3 bases; junction bases outside the gene matches: 6. CDR1 is DFQATT, CDR2 SNEGSKA, per germline (reference sequence). This CDR3 comprises 13 residues. CDR3 DNA sequence: TGCAGTGCTACCTGGGACAGCGACTACGAGCAGTACTTC. This translates into CSATWDSDYEQYF.

J is TRBJ1-4 and V is TRBV6-6, with a tentative D call TRBD1 (5 bases). Trimming pared 4 bases from V and 8 bases from J, leaving 17 bases between. Germline loops: CDR1 MNHNY, CDR2 SVGAGI (reference sequence). The CDR3 has 15 amino acids. The CDR3 DNA is TGTGCCAGCAGTTCCGTGACCGTTTCAGGGGAAAAACTGTTTTTT. Its translation is CASSSVTVSGEKLFF.

V usage is TRBV5-1 and J usage is TRBJ1-2; D is unclear. The CDR3 runs 12 residues. The V and J ends lost 4 bases and 7 bases respectively, with 11 bases between them. The germline gives CDR1 SGHRS, CDR2 YFSETQ. CDR3 nucleotides: TGCGCCAGCAGCCCCGCTAACGGTGGCTACACCTTC. Encoded protein: CASSPANGGYTF.

The V gene is TRBV27, the J gene TRBJ1-4, with 7 bases that match TRBD1. This CDR3 region has 15 residues. Trimming took 8 bases from V and 4 from J; bases not matched to a gene: 10. Germline assignment: CDR1 MNHEY and CDR2 SMNVEV (reference sequence). CDR3 DNA sequence: TGTGCCAGCGGTCCCCGACAGGGCCATAATGAAAAACTGTTTTTT. Translation: CASGPRQGHNEKLFF.

This chain joins TRBV5-1 and TRBJ2-1; D possibly uses TRBD1 or TRBD2 (5 bases each). The CDR3 covers 14 residues. Germline CDR1 and CDR2: SGHRS and YFSETQ. Trimming removed 3 bases from V and 6 bases from J, with 13 bases in between. CDR3: CASSSGADFNEQFF. The CDR3 DNA follows: TGCGCCAGCAGCTCCGGGGCCGATTTCAATGAGCAGTTCTTC.

This clonotype has only a few counts. V is TRBV28 and J is TRBJ2-7, with D tentatively TRBD1 (5 bases). The length of the CDR3 is 16 residues. CDR1 and CDR2 (germline): MDHEN, SYDVKM. The ends were cut back, 5 bases at V and 0 bases at J, with 17 bases in the middle. The CDR3 reads CASSTYGADSSYEQYF. CDR3 DNA: TGTGCCAGCAGTACCTATGGCGCTGACAGCTCCTACGAGCAGTACTTC.

This clonotype was counted a few times. The V gene is TRBV5-1, the J gene TRBJ2-3; no reliable D call. Germline-derived CDR1 and CDR2 are SGHRS and YFSETQ. The CDR3 totals 14 residues. The V and J ends lost 1 base and 1 base respectively, with 7 bases between them. DNA of the CDR3: TGCGCCAGCAGCTTGTCCTTCCGCACAGATACGCAGTATTTT. Its protein is CASSLSFRTDTQYF.

This clonotype was seen a few times. The chain joins TRBV7-8 to TRBJ2-5, with 8 bases matching TRBD1. Germline V gene lookup returns CDR1 SGHVS and CDR2 FQNEAQ. The CDR3 runs 14 residues. Losses at the gene ends were 8 bases for V and 2 bases for J; bases not matched to a gene: 7. CDR3 sequence (DNA): TGTGCCAGCTTCCGGACAGGGAGGCAAGAGACCCAGTACTTC. It codes for CASFRTGRQETQYF. The variable domain in full, with the rest retrieved from reference TRBV7-8 and TRBJ2-5, is GAGVSQSPRYKVAKRGQDVALRCDPISGHVSLFWYQQALGQGPEFLTYFQNEAQLDKSGLPSDRFFAERPEGSVSTLKIQRTQQEDSAVYLCASFRTGRQETQYFGPGTRLLVL.

V and J are TRBV10-3 and TRBJ1-4; TRBD1 is a possible D gene (5 bases). V was shortened by 5 bases and J by 3 bases, with 16 bases between the two germline ends. This CDR3 has 16 residues. Germline V gives CDR1 ENHRY, CDR2 SYGVKD. CDR3 amino acids: CAISSQQARSNEKLFF. CDR3 sequence (DNA): TGTGCCATCAGTAGCCAACAGGCCCGATCTAATGAAAAACTGTTTTTT.

This clonotype was counted only a few times. This chain joins TRBV19 and TRBJ2-7, with D possibly matching TRBD1 (6 bases). Germline CDR1 and CDR2: LNHDA and SQIVND (reference sequence). The CDR3 totals 15 residues. V dropped 5 bases and J dropped 3 bases, with 17 bases sitting between them. The CDR3 spells CASSSSGELVYEQYF. The DNA for the CDR3 is TGTGCCAGTAGTTCATCAGGGGAGCTAGTCTACGAGCAGTACTTC. The entire variable domain, with the rest obtained from reference TRBV19 and TRBJ2-7, is as follows: DGGITQSPKYLFRKEGQNVTLSCEQNLNHDAMYWYRQDPGQGLRLIYYSQIVNDFQKGDIAEGYSVSREKKESFPLTVTSAQKNPTAFYLCASSSSGELVYEQYFGPGTRLTVT.

V is TRBV5-1 and J is TRBJ1-1, with 7 positions matching TRBD1. The CDR3 runs 14 residues. Germline assignment: CDR1 SGHRS and CDR2 YFSETQ. V lost 2 bases, J lost 7 bases, and 8 bases stayed unmatched. The CDR3 is CASSLILGGDEAFF. As DNA, the CDR3 is TGCGCCAGCAGCTTAATATTAGGGGGCGATGAAGCTTTCTTT.

Only a few counts were recorded for this clonotype. This rearrangement joins TRBV2 to TRBJ2-3; either TRBD1 or TRBD2 may fit D (6 bases each). The length of the CDR3 is 16 residues. CDR1 is SNHLY, CDR2 FYNNEI, per germline. Trimming shortened V by 8 bases and J by 0 bases, and 18 bases separated the two germline ends. As DNA, the CDR3 is TGTGCCAGCCGGGAGACAGGTCTTATGAGCACAGATACGCAGTATTTT. Protein: CASRETGLMSTDTQYF.

Ten or more counts support this clonotype. This rearrangement joins TRBV6-1 to TRBJ1-6; tentatively, D is TRBD1 (5 bases). Germline CDR1 MNHNS, CDR2 SASEGT. The CDR3 extends over 13 amino acids. Trimming removed 7 bases at V and 4 bases at J, with 8 bases between. The CDR3 sequence is CASIEGYNSPLHF. CDR3 coding DNA: TGTGCCAGCATTGAGGGGTATAATTCACCCCTCCACTTT.

This sequence joins TRBV30 and TRBJ1-4; TRBD1 might be the D (5 bases). V was shortened by 1 base and J by 5 bases, with 17 bases between the two germline ends. CDR3 length equals 16 residues. CDR1 is GTSNPN and CDR2 is SVGIG in the germline V gene (reference sequence). For the CDR3, the DNA is TGTGCCTGGAGTGGGGGCAGGACGGCTGGAAATGAAAAACTGTTTTTT. The encoded protein is CAWSGGRTAGNEKLFF.

About this clonotype itself: The junction shows a germline mismatch at one end, possibly a read error. This chain connects TRBV10-3 to TRBJ1-3; D is unclear. Germline V gene sequence: CDR1 ENHRY, CDR2 SYGVKD. The CDR3 has 16 amino acids. The CDR3 DNA follows: TGTGCCATCAGTGAAGCACAGAGGTCCTCTGGAAACACCATATCTTTT. Translation: CAISEAQRSSGNTISF.

This clonotype was counted a few times. The rearrangement joins TRBV7-8 to TRBJ1-5, with D tentatively TRBD1 (5 bases). The CDR3 consists of 15 residues. CDR1 and CDR2 from the germline V gene are SGHVS and FQNEAQ. The V and J ends lost 10 bases and 2 bases respectively, with 18 bases between them. CDR3 bases: TGTGCCACCGCTTTGAGGGGAAGGGGCAATCAGCCCCAGCATTTT. The encoded protein is CATALRGRGNQPQHF.

The V and J genes are TRBV10-3 and TRBJ2-3, with 11 bases matching TRBD1. Germline loops: CDR1 ENHRY, CDR2 SYGVKD. With V trimmed by 4 bases and J by 4 bases, 4 bases remained unmatched. The CDR3 is 15 amino acids. The chain's CDR3 is CAISGGQGVPDTQYF. CDR3 coding DNA: TGTGCCATCAGTGGGGGACAGGGGGTCCCAGATACGCAGTATTTT.